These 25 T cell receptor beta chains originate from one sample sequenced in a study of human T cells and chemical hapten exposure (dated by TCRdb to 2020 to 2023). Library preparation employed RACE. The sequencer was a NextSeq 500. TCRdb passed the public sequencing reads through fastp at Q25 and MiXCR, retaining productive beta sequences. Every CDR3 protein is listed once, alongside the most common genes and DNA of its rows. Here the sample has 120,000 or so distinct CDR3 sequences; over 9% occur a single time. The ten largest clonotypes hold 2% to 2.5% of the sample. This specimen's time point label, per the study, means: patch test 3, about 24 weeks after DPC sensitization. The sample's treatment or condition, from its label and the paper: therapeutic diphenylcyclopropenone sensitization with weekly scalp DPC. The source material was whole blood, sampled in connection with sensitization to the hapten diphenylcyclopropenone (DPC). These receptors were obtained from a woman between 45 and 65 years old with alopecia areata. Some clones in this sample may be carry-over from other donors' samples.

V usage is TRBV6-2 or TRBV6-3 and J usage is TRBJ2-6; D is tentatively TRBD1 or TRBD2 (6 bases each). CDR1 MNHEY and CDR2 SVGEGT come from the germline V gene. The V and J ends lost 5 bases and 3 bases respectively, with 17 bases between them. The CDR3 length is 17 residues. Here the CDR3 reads CASSGGQGRVGANVLTF. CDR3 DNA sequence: TGTGCCAGCAGTGGGGGGCAGGGAAGAGTTGGGGCCAACGTCCTGACTTTC.

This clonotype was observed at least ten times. CDR3: CASSQGTSGSTDTQYF. As DNA, the CDR3 is TGTGCCAGCAGCCAAGGTACTAGCGGGAGCACAGATACGCAGTATTTT. The rearrangement links TRBV4-2 to TRBJ2-3; 9 bases fit TRBD2. This CDR3 comprises 16 residues. Germline loops: CDR1 LGHNA, CDR2 YNFKEQ. J gave up 0 bases and V 1 base, and 2 bases lay outside the gene matches.

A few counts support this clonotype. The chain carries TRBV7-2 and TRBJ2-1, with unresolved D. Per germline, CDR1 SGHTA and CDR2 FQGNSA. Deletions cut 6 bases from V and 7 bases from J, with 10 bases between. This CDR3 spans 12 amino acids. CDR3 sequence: CASRMDLNEQFF. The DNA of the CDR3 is TGTGCCAGCAGAATGGACCTAAATGAGCAGTTCTTC.

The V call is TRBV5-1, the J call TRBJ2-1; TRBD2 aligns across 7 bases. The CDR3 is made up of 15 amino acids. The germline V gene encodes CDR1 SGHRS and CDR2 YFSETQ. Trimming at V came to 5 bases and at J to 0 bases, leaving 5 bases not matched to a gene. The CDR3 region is CASRVGGSSYNEQFF. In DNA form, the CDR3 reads TGCGCCAGCAGGGTCGGCGGGAGCTCCTACAATGAGCAGTTCTTC.

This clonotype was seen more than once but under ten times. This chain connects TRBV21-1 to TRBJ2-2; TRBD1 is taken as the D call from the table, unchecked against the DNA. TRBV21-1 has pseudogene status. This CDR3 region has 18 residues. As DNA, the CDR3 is TGTGCCAGCAGCAAGGCCACCCGGACAGGGGCGATCACCGGGGAGCTGTTTTTT. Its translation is CASSKATRTGAITGELFF.

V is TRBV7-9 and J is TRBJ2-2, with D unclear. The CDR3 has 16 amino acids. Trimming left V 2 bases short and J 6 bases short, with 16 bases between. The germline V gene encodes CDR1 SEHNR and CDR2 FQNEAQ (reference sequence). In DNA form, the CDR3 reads TGTGCCAGCAGCTTAACCTTCCGGTCAGTTCCCGGGGAGCTGTTTTTT. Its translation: CASSLTFRSVPGELFF. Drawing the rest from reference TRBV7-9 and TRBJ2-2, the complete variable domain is DTGVSQNPRHKITKRGQNVTFRCDPISEHNRLYWYRQTLGQGPEFLTYFQNEAQLEKSRLLSDRFSAERPKGSFSTLEIQRTEQGDSAMYLCASSLTFRSVPGELFFGEGSRLTVL.

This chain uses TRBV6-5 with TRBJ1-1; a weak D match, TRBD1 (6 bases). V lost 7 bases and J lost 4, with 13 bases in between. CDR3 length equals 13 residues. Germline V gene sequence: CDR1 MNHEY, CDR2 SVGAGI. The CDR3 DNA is TGTGCCAGCAAACCAAGGGGGTCCACTGAAGCTTTCTTT. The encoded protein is CASKPRGSTEAFF.

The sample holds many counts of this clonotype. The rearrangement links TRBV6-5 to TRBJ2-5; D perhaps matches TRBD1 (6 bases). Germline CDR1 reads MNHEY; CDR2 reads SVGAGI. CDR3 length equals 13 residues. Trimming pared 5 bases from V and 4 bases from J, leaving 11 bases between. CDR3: CASSTLGGETQYF. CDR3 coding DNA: TGTGCCAGCAGTACTCTAGGGGGAGAGACCCAGTACTTC.

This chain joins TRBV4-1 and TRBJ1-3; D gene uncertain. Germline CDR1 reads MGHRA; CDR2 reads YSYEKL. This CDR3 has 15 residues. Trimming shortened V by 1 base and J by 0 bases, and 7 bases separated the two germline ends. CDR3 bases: TGCGCCAGCAGCCAAGGGCTAGGCTCTGGAAACACCATATATTTT. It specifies CASSQGLGSGNTIYF.

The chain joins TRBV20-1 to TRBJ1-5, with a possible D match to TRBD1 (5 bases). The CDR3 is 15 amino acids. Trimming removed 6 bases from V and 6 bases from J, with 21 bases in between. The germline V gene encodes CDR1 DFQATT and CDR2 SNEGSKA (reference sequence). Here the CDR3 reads CSAQGAGDWSQPQHF. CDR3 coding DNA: TGCAGTGCGCAAGGCGCGGGGGATTGGAGTCAGCCCCAGCATTTT.

The CDR3 loop reads CSVRGAGGFYEQYF. For the CDR3, the DNA is TGCAGCGTCCGCGGGGCAGGGGGGTTCTACGAGCAGTACTTC. The gene calls are TRBV29-1 and TRBJ2-7; D is possibly TRBD1 (7 bases). The CDR3 extends over 14 amino acids. Deletions cut 6 bases from V and 3 bases from J, with 18 bases between. The germline V gene has CDR1 SQVTM and CDR2 ANQGSEA.

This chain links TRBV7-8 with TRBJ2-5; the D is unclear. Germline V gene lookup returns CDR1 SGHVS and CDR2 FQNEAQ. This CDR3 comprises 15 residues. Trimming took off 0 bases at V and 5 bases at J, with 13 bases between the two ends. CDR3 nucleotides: TGTGCCAGCAGCTTAGCACTCGACCGAGTGGAGACCCAGTACTTC. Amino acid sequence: CASSLALDRVETQYF.

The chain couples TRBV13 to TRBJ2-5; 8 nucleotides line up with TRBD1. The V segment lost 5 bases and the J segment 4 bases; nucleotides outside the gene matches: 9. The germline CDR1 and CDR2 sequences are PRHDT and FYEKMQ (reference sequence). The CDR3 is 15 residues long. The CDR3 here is CASSPRTGRSETQYF. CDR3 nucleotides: TGTGCCAGCAGCCCTCGGACAGGGAGGTCAGAGACCCAGTACTTC.

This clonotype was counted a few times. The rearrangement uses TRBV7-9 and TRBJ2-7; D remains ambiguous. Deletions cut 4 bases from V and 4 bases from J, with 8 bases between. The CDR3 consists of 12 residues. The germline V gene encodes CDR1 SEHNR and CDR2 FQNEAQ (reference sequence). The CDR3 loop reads CASSSTRYEQYF. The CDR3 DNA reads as TGTGCCAGCAGCTCGACGAGGTACGAGCAGTACTTC.

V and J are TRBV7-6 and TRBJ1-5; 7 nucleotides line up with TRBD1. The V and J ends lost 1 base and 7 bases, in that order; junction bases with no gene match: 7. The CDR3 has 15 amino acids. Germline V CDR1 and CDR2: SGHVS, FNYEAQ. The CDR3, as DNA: TGTGCCAGCAGCTTAGTTGCAGGGGGAAGCCAGCCCCAGCATTTT. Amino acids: CASSLVAGGSQPQHF.

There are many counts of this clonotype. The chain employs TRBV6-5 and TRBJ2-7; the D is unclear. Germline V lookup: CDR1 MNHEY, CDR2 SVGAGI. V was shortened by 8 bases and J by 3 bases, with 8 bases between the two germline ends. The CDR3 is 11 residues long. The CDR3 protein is CASSTVYEQYF. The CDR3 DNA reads TGTGCCAGCTCCACGGTCTACGAGCAGTACTTC.

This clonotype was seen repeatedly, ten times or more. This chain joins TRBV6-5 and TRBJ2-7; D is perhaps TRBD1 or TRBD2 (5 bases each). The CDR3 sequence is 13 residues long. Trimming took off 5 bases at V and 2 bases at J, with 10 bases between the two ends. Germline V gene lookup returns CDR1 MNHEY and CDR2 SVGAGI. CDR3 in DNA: TGTGCCAGCAGTCCCGGGACGGCCTACGAGCAGTACTTC. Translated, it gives CASSPGTAYEQYF.

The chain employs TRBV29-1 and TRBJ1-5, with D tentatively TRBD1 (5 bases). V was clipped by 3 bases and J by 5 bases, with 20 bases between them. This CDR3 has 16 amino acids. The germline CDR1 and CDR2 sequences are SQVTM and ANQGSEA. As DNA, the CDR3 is TGCAGCGTTGATCGGTCGGGTCGGGGCCGAGATCAGCCCCAGCATTTT. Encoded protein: CSVDRSGRGRDQPQHF. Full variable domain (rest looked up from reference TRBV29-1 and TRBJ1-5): SAVISQKPSRDICQRGTSLTIQCQVDSQVTMMFWYRQQPGQSLTLIATANQGSEATYESGFVIDKFPISRPNLTFSTLTVSNMSPEDSSIYLCSVDRSGRGRDQPQHFGDGTRLSIL.

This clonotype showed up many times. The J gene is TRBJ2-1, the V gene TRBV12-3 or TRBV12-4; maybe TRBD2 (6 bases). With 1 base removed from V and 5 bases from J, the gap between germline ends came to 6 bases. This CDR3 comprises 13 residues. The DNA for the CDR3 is TGTGCCAGCAGTTTAGGGACTAACAATGAGCAGTTCTTC. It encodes CASSLGTNNEQFF.

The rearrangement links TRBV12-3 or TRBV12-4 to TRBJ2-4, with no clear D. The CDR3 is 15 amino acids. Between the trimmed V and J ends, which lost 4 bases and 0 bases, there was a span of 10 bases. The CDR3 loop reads CASSSLELAKNIQYF. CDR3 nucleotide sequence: TGTGCCAGCAGTTCCCTCGAGTTAGCCAAAAACATTCAGTACTTC.

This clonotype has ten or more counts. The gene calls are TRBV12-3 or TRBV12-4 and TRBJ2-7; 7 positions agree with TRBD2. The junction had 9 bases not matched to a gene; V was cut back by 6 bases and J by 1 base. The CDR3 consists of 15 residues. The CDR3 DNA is TGTGCCAGCAGCCCCGGGAGGCCTCTATCCTACGAGCAGTACTTC. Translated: CASSPGRPLSYEQYF.

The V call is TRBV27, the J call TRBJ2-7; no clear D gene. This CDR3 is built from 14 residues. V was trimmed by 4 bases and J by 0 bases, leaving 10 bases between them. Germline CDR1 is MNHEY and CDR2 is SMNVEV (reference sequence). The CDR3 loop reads CASSSGQYSYEQYF. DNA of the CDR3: TGTGCCAGCAGTTCCGGGCAGTACTCCTACGAGCAGTACTTC.

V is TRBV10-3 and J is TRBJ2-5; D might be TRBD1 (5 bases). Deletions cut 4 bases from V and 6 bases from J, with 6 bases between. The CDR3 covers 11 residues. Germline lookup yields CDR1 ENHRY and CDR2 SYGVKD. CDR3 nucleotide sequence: TGTGCCATCAGTGGGGGCCAGACCCAGTACTTC. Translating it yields CAISGGQTQYF.

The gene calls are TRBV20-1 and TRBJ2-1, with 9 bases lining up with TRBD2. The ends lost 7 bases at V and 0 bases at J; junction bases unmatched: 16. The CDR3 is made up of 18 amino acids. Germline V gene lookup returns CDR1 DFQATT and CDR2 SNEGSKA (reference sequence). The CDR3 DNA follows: TGCAGTGGCAGAGGCGATAGCGGGAGTTGCACCTCCTACAATGAGCAGTTCTTC. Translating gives CSGRGDSGSCTSYNEQFF.

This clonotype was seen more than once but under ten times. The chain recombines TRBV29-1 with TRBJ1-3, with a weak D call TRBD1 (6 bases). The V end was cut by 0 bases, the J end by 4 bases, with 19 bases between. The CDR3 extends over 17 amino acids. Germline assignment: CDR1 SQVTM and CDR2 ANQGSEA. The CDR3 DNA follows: TGCAGCGTTGAAGATCTCAGACGAGGGACACCGGGAAACACCATATATTTT. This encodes CSVEDLRRGTPGNTIYF.